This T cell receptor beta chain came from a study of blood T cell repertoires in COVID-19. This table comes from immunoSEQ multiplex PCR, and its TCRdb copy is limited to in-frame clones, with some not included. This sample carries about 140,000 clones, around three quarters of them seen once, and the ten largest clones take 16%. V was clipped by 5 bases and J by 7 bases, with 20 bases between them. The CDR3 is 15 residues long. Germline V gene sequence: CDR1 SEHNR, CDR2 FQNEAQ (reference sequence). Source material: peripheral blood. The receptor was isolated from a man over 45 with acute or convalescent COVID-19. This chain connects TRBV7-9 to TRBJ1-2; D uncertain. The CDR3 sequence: CASSPQLAPRGGYTF. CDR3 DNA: TGTGCCAGCAGCCCCCAATTGGCCCCTAGAGGTGGCTACACCTTC.